Sequencing of this TCR beta chain was carried out in a study of Ad26.COV2.S vaccination and SARS-CoV-2 variants (dated by TCRdb to the early 2020s). About the investigation overall: Vaccine-arm donors came from COV1001, a multicentre, randomized, double-blind, placebo-controlled phase I-IIa trial of Ad26.COV2.S in healthy adults. A total of 32 samples were included in the TCR-sequenced set, comprising approximately 20 Ad26.COV2.S vaccine recipients, 5 placebo recipients and 8 SARS-CoV-2 convalescent individuals. Ad26.COV2.S was given intramuscularly at 5x10^10 or 1x10^11 viral particles, as a single shot or as two shots 56 days apart. Investigators did not know the trial group allocation while performing experiments and assessing outcomes. TCRbeta repertoire sequencing served as the tool for gauging how specific and how broad the SARS-CoV-2-reactive T cell receptors were following Ad26.COV2.S vaccination. Trial participants were randomized into five groups of five: low-dose or high-dose Ad26.COV2.S given once or twice, or placebo on both occasions. The full study reports these points: The authors noted that total T cell responses may have been underestimated by the TCR breadth and depth analyses. Spike-specific TCR breadth was higher in Ad26.COV2.S recipients than in placebo recipients (P = 0.0014). After vaccination, substantial breadth of spike-specific CD8+ and CD4+ T cell responses was reported. Comparing responses between vaccine doses or regimens was not something the study was powered to do. Vaccine and placebo recipients had comparable non-spike TCR breadth, which fits with the vaccine containing only spike.

The treatment or condition label on this specimen signifies: some 20 received Ad26.COV2.S at low or high dose, single or two shots; a few received placebo; per-sample allocation not given. Repertoires of vaccine and placebo recipients were sequenced from samples collected on day 63 after the first injection. In Cohort 1b, around 23 adults aged 18-55 years were enrolled at a single site in Boston, USA, between 29 July and 7 August 2020. Ad26.COV2.S was a replication-incompetent adenovirus type 26 vector expressing a prefusion-stabilized SARS-CoV-2 spike protein from the original Wuhan strain. From the germline V gene, CDR1 is SGHTA and CDR2 is FQGNSA. The CDR3 contains 19 residues, cysteine and phenylalanine counted. The read is trimmed to its CDR3 DNA, 57 bases read in frame from base 1. Trimming removed 0 bases from V and 6 bases from J; the gene matches leave 14 bases unexplained. On this clone itself: Its antigen is unknown. Qualities for individual bases were not recorded, and no much larger clone is one base off.

The immunoSEQ Assay was the method used to sequence TCRbeta CDR3 regions. After extraction, genomic DNA underwent amplification by bias-controlled multiplex PCR, followed by high-throughput sequencing. On the study's bioinformatics: To quantify the absolute abundance of every unique TCRbeta CDR3 region, sequences were collapsed and filtered. T cell fraction was estimated by normalization of TCRbeta template counts to usable DNA, with usable DNA being measured through amplification of reference genes present in all nucleated cells. Repertoire TCRs were annotated as SARS-CoV-2-specific by exact matching of V gene, CDR3 amino acid sequence and J gene to a known reactive TCR set. The reference SARS-CoV-2 TCR set came from MIRA and was filtered for enrichment in COVID-19-positive ImmuneCODE repertoires, removing public or cross-reactive TCRs. Drawing on the MIRA antigens, annotated TCRs were analysed further at the level of specific ORF or position within ORF. Breadth was defined as annotated unique rearrangements over total unique productive rearrangements; depth was the summed frequency of those rearrangements. Group comparisons of TCR breadth used two-sided Wilcoxon rank-sum tests. The clones in this table, taken by TCRdb from immuneACCESS, are in-frame only. Not every clone is retained; where verified, under half of the shortfall comes from an unresolved V gene, and the cause of the rest is unknown. D and trimming come from the DNA, and the V and J calls and clone size come from that table. The sample includes about 380,000 clones, with under 90% observed a single time. Clones ranked in the top ten supply about 7.4% of the sample.

Material: peripheral blood, obtained in a trial of Ad26.COV2.S vaccine versus placebo. This TCR derives from a person aged 18-65 years who received the Ad26.COV2.S COVID-19 vaccine or a placebo. The sequence joins TRBV7-2 to TRBJ2-3; TRBD2 aligns with 11 central bases. The CDR3 is CASSLAGLAGGFLADTQYF. The DNA reads as follows: TGTGCCAGCAGCTTAGCCGGCCTAGCGGGGGGTTTTTTGGCCGATACGCAGTATTTT.